This T cell receptor beta chain was captured in a study of blood T cell repertoires in COVID-19. Study-level background: Specimens from acute and convalescent COVID-19 originated in the United States, Italy and Spain. Sample material is recorded as cDNA or gDNA derived from T cells, B-cell-depleted T cells, or PBMCs.

CDR3 size: 14 residues. Germline V CDR1 and CDR2: LNHDA, SQIVND (reference sequence). Trimming stripped 6 bases from V and 6 bases from J, with 17 bases between. Sequenced by immunoSEQ multiplex PCR; TCRdb stores in-frame clones only, minus some. The sample yields 200,000 to 250,000 clones, about 84% seen once. Participant ages covered roughly 18 to 89 years across 24 US areas. Clinical histories supplied by participants themselves formed the basis of cohort assignment. Material: PBMCs or T cells enriched from blood (not recorded which). This chain joins TRBV19 and TRBJ1-1; a possible D gene is TRBD1 (6 bases). The source is a woman between 35 and 50 years old with acute COVID-19. This CDR3 reads CASSPTGPDAEAFF. CDR3 DNA: TGTGCCAGTAGCCCGACAGGCCCGGACGCTGAAGCTTTCTTT.